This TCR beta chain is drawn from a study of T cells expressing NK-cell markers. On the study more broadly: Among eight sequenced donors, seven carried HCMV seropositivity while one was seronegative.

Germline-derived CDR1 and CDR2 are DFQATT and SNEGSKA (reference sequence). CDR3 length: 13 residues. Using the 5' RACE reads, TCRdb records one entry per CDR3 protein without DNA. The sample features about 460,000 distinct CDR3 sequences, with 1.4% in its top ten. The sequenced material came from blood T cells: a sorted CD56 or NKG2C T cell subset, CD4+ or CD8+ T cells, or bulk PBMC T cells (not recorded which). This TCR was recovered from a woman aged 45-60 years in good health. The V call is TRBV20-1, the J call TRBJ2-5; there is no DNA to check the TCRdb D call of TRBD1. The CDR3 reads CSARQGRQETQYF.